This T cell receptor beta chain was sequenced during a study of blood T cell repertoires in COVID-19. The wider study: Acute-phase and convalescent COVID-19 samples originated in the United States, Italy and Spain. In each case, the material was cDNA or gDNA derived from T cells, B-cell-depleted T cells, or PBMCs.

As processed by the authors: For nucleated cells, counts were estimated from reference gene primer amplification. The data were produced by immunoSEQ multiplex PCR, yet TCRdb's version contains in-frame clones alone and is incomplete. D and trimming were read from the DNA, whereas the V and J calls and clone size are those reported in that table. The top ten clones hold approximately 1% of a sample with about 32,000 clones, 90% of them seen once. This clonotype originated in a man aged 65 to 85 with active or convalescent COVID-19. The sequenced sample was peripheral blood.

CDR3: CASSLETGITDTQYF. CDR3 DNA sequence: TGTGCCAGCAGCTTAGAAACGGGAATCACAGATACGCAGTATTTT. This sequence joins TRBV11-1 and TRBJ2-3; a possible D gene is TRBD2 (5 bases). V was pared by 1 base and J by 2 bases, with 10 bases between. Per the germline V gene, CDR1 is SGHAT and CDR2 is FQDESV (reference sequence). This CDR3 contains 15 residues.